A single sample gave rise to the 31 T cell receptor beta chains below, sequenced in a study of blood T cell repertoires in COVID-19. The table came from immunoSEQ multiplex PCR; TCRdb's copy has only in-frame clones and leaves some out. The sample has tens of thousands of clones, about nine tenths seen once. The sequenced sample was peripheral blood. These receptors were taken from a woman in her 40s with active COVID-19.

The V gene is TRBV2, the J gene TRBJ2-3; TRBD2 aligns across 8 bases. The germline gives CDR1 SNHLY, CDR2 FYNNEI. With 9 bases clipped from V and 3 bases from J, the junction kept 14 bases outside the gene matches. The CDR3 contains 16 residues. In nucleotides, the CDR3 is TGTGCCAGGAGAACTGAGGGCCCGGGGGGGACAGATACGCAGTATTTT. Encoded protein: CARRTEGPGGTDTQYF.

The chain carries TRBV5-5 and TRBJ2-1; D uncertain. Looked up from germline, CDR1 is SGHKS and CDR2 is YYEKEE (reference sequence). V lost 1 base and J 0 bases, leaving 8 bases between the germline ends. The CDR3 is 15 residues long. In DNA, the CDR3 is TGTGCCAGCAGCTTGCTGCAGAACTCCTACAATGAGCAGTTCTTC. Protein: CASSLLQNSYNEQFF.

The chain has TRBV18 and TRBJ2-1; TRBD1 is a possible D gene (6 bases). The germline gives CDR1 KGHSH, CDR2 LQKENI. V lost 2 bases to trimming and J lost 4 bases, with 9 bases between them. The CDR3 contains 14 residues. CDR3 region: CASSPSDRYNEQFF. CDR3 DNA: TGTGCCAGCTCACCAAGTGACAGGTACAATGAGCAGTTCTTC.

CDR3 bases: TGTGCCACCGGACTCGAAACGGGGGGGAGTGGAAACACCATATATTTT. It is translated as CATGLETGGSGNTIYF. The genes are TRBV24-1 and TRBJ1-3, with D tentatively TRBD1 (5 bases). V was cut by 9 bases and J by 3 bases, with 20 bases left in between. The CDR3 covers 16 residues. Germline-derived CDR1 and CDR2 are KGHDR and SFDVKD.

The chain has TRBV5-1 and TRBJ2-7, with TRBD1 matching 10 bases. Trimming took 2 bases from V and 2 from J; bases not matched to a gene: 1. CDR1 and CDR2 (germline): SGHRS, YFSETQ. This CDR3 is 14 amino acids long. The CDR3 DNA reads TGCGCCAGCAGCTTAGGACAGGGGGCCTACGAGCAGTACTTC. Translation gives CASSLGQGAYEQYF.

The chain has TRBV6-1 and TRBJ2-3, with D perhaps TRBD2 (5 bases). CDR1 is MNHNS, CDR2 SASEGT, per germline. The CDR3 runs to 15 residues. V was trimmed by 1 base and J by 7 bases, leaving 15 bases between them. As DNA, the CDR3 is TGTGCCAGCAGTGAAGGAGGGTCGCTCTATAATACGCAGTATTTT. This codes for CASSEGGSLYNTQYF.

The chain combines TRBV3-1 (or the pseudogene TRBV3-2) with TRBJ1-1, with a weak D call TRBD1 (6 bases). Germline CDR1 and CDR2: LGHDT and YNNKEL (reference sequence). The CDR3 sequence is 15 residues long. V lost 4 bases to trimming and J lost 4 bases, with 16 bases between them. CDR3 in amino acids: CASSPSWGGRTEAFF. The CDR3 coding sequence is TGTGCCAGCAGCCCCTCATGGGGGGGGCGCACTGAAGCTTTCTTT.

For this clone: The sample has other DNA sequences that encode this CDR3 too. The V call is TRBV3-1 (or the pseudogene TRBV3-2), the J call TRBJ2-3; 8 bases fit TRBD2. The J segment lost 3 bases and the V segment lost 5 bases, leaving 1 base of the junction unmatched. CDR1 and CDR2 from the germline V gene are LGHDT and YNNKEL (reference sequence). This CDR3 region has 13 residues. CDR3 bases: TGTGCCAGCAGCTCTAGCGGGACAGATACGCAGTATTTT. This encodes CASSSSGTDTQYF.

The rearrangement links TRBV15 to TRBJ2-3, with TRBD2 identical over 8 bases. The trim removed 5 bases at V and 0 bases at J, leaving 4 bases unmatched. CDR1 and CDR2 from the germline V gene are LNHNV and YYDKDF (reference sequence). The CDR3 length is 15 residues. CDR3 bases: TGTGCCACCAGCCTTCAGCGGGGGAGCACAGATACGCAGTATTTT. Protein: CATSLQRGSTDTQYF.

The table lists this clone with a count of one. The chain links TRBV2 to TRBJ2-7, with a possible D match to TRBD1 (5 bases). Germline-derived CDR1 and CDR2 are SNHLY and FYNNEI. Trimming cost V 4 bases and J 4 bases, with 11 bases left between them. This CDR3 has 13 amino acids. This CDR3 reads CASSVRQPYEQYF. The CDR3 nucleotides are TGTGCCAGCAGTGTAAGACAGCCGTACGAGCAGTACTTC. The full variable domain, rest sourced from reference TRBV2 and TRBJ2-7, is EPEVTQTPSHQVTQMGQEVILRCVPISNHLYFYWYRQILGQKVEFLVSFYNNEISEKSEIFDDQFSVERPDGSNFTLKIRSTKLEDSAMYFCASSVRQPYEQYFGPGTRLTVT.

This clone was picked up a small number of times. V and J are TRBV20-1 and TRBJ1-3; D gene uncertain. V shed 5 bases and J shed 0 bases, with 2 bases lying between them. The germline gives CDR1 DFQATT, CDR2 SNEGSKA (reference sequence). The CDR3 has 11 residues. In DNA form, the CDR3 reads TGCAGTGCTCACTCTGGAAACACCATATATTTT. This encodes CSAHSGNTIYF.

DNA for the CDR3: TGTGCCAGCAGCCGGGACTTCAAGACTGGAAACACCATATATTTT. It codes for CASSRDFKTGNTIYF. The V gene is TRBV14, the J gene TRBJ1-3, with D tentatively TRBD1 (5 bases). Looked up from germline, CDR1 is SGHDN and CDR2 is FVKESK. This CDR3 spans 15 amino acids. V lost 4 bases and J 2 bases, leaving 12 bases between the germline ends.

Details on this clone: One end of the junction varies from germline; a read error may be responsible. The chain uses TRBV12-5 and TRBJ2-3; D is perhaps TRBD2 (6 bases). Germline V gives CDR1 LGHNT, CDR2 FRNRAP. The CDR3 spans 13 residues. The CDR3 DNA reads TGTGCTAGTGGCCAACCATCTTTCGTAGGGACTTCTTTT. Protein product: CASGQPSFVGTSF.

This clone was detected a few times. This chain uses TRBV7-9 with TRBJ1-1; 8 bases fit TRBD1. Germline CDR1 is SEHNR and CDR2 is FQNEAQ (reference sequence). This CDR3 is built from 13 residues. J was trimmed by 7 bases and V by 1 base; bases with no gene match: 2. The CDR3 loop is CASSLGTGNEAFF. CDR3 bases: TGTGCCAGCAGCTTAGGGACAGGGAATGAAGCTTTCTTT.

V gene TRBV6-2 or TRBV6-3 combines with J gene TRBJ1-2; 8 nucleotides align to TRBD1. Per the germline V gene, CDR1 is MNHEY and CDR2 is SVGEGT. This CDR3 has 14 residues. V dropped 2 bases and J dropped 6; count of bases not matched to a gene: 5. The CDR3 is CASSYLRGRDGYTF. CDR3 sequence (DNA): TGTGCCAGCAGTTACCTCAGGGGGCGAGATGGCTACACCTTC.

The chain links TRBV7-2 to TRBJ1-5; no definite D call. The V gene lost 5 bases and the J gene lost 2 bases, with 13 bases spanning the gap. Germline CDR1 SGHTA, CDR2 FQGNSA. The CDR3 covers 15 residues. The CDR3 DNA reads TGTGCCAGCAGCCAAAGAGCAATGGGCAATCAGCCCCAGCATTTT. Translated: CASSQRAMGNQPQHF.

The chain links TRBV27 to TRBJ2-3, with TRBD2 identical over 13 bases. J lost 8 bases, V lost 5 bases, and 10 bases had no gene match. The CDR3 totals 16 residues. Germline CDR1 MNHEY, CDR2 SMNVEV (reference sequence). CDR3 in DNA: TGTGCCAGCAGTACTCTTACTAGCGGGGGGGCCCTTACGCAGTATTTT. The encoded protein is CASSTLTSGGALTQYF.

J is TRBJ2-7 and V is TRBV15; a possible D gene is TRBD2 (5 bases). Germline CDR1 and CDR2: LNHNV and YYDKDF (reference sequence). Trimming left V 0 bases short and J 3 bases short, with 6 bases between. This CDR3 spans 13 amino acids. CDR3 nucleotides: TGTGCCACCAGCAGAGAAGGAGGCTACGAGCAGTACTTC. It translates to CATSREGGYEQYF.

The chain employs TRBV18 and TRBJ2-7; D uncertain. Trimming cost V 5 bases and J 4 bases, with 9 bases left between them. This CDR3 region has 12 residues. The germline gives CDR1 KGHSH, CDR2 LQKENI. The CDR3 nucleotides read TGTGCCAGCTCAAGCGAAGAATACGAGCAGTACTTC. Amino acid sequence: CASSSEEYEQYF.

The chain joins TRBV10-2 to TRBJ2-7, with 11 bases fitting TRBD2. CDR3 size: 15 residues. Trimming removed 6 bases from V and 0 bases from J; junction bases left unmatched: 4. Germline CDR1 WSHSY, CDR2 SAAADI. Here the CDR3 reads CASRASGGLSYEQYF. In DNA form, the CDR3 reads TGCGCCAGCAGGGCTAGCGGGGGGCTCTCCTACGAGCAGTACTTC.

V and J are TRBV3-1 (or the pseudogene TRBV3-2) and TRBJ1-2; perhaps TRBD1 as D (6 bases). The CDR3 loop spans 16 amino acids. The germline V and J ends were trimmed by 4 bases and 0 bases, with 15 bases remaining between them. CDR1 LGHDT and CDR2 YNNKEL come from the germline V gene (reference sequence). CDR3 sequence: CASSLGTTASNYGYTF. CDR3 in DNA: TGTGCCAGCAGCCTAGGGACAACCGCCTCTAACTATGGCTACACCTTC.

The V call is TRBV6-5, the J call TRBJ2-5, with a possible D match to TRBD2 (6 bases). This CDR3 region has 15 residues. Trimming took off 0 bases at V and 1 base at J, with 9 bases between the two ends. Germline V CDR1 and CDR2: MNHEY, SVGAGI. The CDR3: CASSYSEGIQETQYF. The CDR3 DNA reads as TGTGCCAGCAGTTACTCGGAGGGTATCCAAGAGACCCAGTACTTC.

In DNA form, the CDR3 reads TGTGCCAGCACAAAGGGTGAACTAGCGGGGAAAGAGACCCAGTACTTC. As protein: CASTKGELAGKETQYF. V usage is TRBV7-2 and J usage is TRBJ2-5, with 10 bases that match TRBD2. The CDR3 extends over 16 amino acids. The V gene's germline CDR1 is SGHTA and CDR2 FQGNSA. V was clipped by 7 bases and J by 3 bases; unmatched bases: 11. Full variable domain (remainder filled in from reference TRBV7-2 and TRBJ2-5): GAGVSQSPSNKVTEKGKDVELRCDPISGHTALYWYRQSLGQGLEFLIYFQGNSAPDKSGLPSDRFSAERTGGSVSTLTIQRTQQEDSAVYLCASTKGELAGKETQYFGPGTRLLVL.

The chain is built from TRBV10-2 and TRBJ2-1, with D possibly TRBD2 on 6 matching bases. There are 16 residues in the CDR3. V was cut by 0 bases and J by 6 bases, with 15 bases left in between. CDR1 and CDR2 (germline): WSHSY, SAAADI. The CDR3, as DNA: TGCGCCAGCAGTGAGTCCCCCGGGACTCTACCCAATGAGCAGTTCTTC. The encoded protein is CASSESPGTLPNEQFF.

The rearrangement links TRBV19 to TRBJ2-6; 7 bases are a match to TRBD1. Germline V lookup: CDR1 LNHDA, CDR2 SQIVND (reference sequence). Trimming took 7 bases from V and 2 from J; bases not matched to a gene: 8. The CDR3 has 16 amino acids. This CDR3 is CASNPYTGAGANVLTF. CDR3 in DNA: TGTGCCAGTAATCCGTATACAGGGGCTGGGGCCAACGTCCTGACTTTC.

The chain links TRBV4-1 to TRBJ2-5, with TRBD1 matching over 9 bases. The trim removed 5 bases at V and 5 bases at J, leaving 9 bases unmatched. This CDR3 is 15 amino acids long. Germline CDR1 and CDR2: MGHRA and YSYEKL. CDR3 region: CASSYRDRDGETQYF. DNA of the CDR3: TGCGCCAGCAGCTACCGGGACAGGGATGGGGAGACCCAGTACTTC.

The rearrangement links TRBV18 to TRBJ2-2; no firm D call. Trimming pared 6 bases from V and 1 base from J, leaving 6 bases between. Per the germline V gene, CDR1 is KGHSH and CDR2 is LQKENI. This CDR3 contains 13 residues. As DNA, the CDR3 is TGTGCCAGCTCGGAGAAGAACACCGGGGAGCTGTTTTTT. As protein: CASSEKNTGELFF.

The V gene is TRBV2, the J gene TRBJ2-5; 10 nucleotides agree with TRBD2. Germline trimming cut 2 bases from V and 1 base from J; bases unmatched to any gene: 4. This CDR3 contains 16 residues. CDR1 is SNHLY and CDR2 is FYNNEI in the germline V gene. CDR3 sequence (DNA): TGTGCCAGCAGTGAACGGGCTAGCGGGGGCCAAGAGACCCAGTACTTC. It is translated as CASSERASGGQETQYF.

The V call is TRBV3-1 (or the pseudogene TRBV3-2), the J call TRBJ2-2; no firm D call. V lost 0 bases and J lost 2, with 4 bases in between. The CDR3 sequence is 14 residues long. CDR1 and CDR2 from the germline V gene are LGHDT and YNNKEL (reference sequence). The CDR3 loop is CASSQDRNTGELFF. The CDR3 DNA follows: TGTGCCAGCAGCCAAGATAGAAACACCGGGGAGCTGTTTTTT.

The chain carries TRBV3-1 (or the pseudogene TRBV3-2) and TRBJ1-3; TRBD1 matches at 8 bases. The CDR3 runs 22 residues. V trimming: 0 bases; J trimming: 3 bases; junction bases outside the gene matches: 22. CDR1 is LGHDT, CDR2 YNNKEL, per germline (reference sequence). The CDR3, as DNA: TGTGCCAGCAGCCAAGAGGTCCCCCAACCCCGCGTCAGGGGGCTTAATGGAAACACCATATATTTT. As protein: CASSQEVPQPRVRGLNGNTIYF.

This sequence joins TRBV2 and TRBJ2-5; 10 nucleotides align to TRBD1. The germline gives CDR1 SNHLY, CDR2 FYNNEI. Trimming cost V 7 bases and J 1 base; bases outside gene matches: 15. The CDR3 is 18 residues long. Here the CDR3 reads CASTGGTGDLVVQETQYF. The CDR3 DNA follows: TGTGCCAGCACCGGCGGGACAGGGGATCTTGTCGTCCAAGAGACCCAGTACTTC.